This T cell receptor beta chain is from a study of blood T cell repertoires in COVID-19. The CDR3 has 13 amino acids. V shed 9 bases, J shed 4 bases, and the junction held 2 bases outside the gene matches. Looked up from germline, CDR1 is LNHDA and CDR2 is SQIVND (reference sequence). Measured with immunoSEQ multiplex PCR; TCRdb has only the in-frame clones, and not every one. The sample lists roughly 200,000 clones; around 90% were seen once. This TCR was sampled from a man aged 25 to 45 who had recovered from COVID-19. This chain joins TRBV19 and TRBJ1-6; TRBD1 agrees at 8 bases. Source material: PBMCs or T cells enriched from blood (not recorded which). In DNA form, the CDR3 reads TGTGCCAGCGGACAGGGATATAATTCACCCCTCCACTTT. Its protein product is CASGQGYNSPLHF.